This record concerns one T cell receptor beta chain sequence. Its antigen remains unknown. V lost 0 bases, J lost 8 bases, and 17 bases lay in between. This CDR3 comprises 15 residues. Germline CDR1 is SGDLS and CDR2 is YYNGEE. The sample belongs to a study of cytomegalovirus exposure and HLA in healthy donors. Findings and limits, study-wide: As confirmed in vitro, three CMV-associated chains were specific for CMV antigens. According to the study, roughly 180 TCR beta chains were cytomegalovirus-associated.

Method: immunoSEQ multiplex PCR; TCRdb's copy keeps in-frame clones and lacks some. The sample consists of approximately 200,000 clones, around 90% of them appearing once. The gene calls are TRBV9 and TRBJ1-2, with TRBD1 as a possible D gene (6 bases). Input material: PBMCs. The source is a woman aged 18-29 years in good health and CMV-seronegative. The CDR3 DNA follows: TGTGCCAGCAGCGTAGCTCCTAACAGGGAGGGCGGCTACACCTTC. Translating it yields CASSVAPNREGGYTF.